A selection of T cell receptor gamma chains follows, all from one sample in a study of human gamma delta and Vdelta1 T cells. TCRdb fed the PCR reads into CATT to redo clone calling. Of 8,500 to 9,500 gamma-chain clones in the sample, roughly 50% were seen once. The antigens for these receptors are not known. The sequenced sample was Vdelta1 gamma-delta T cells from blood grown in culture (DOT cells). These TCRs come from a human donor in good health. The CDR3 runs from the conserved cysteine through the conserved F or W. Only some rows state a clone size, as once, few, many or a class for expanded clones.

TRGJ1/TRGJ2 | . | TRGV5 | CATWDEVWKLF | TGTGCCACCTGGGACGAGGTATGGAAACTCTTT
TRGJ1/TRGJ2 | . | TRGV10 | CAAWDYPPGDKKLF | TGTGCTGCGTGGGATTACCCACCGGGGGATAAGAAACTCTTT
TRGJ1/TRGJ2 | once | TRGV2 | CATWDGHRKKLF | TGTGCCACCTGGGACGGGCATAGGAAGAAACTCTTT
TRGJ1/TRGJ2 | few | TRGV5 | CATWDRPNENYKKLF | TGTGCCACCTGGGACAGGCCTAACGAAAACTATAAGAAACTCTTT
TRGJ1/TRGJ2 | few | TRGV5 | CATWDRKKLF | TGTGCCACCTGGGACAGGAAGAAACTCTTT
TRGJ1/TRGJ2 | . | TRGV8 | CATWDRFRCEKLF | TGTGCCACCTGGGATCGGTTTCGGTGTGAGAAACTCTTT
TRGJP2 | few | TRGV2 | CATWDGRSDWIKTF | TGTGCCACCTGGGACGGGCGGAGTGATTGGATCAAGACGTTT
TRGJ1/TRGJ2 | . | TRGV2 | CATWDGLNKKLF | TGTGCCACCTGGGACGGGCTAAATAAGAAACTCTTT
TRGJ1/TRGJ2 | few | TRGV10 | CAAWVYGGKKLF | TGTGCTGCGTGGGTTTACGGGGGAAAGAAACTCTTT
TRGJ1/TRGJ2 | few | TRGV3 | CATWDRHGYKKLF | TGTGCCACCTGGGACAGGCACGGTTATAAGAAACTCTTT
TRGJ1/TRGJ2 | large | TRGV8 | CATWDSYKKLF | TGTGCCACCTGGGATAGTTATAAGAAACTCTTT
TRGJ1/TRGJ2 | . | TRGV9 | CALWEGHNYKKLF | TGTGCCTTGTGGGAGGGGCACAATTATAAGAAACTCTTT